Below, 17 T cell receptor beta chains from the same sample are listed, as sequenced in a study of T cells in narcolepsy. TCRdb's table, derived via immunoSEQ multiplex PCR, lists solely in-frame clones and lacks some. This table holds fewer than 30,000 clones, approximately 85% found once. Sequences were obtained from memory (CD45RA-) CD4+ T cells from blood. The receptors originated from a human donor in good health.

A few counts support this clone. V and J are TRBV7-9 and TRBJ1-5; D is unclear. Trimming stripped 5 bases from V and 2 bases from J, with 10 bases between. The CDR3 is 14 residues long. Germline-derived CDR1 and CDR2 are SEHNR and FQNEAQ (reference sequence). CDR3 in amino acids: CASSGRDGNQPQHF. CDR3 bases: TGTGCCAGCAGCGGAAGAGACGGCAATCAGCCCCAGCATTTT.

This chain joins TRBV6-6 and TRBJ2-7; a weak D match, TRBD2 (6 bases). The V and J ends lost 2 bases and 6 bases respectively, with 20 bases between them. Germline CDR1 and CDR2: MNHNY and SVGAGI (reference sequence). This CDR3 has 16 amino acids. As DNA, the CDR3 is TGTGCCAGCAGTTACCGCTTGACGGGAGTTGAGAGCGAGCAGTACTTC. This sequence encodes CASSYRLTGVESEQYF.

The genes are TRBV30 and TRBJ1-2; D perhaps matches TRBD1 (5 bases). Germline V lookup: CDR1 GTSNPN, CDR2 SVGIG (reference sequence). CDR3 length: 15 residues. Trimming pared 3 bases from V and 4 bases from J, leaving 18 bases between. The CDR3 DNA is TGTGCCTGGAGCCCAGGGAGAGGCGGTGGCTATGGCTACACCTTC. This translates into CAWSPGRGGGYGYTF. Combining the CDR3 with reference TRBV30 and TRBJ1-2 gives the whole variable domain SQTIHQWPATLVQPVGSPLSLECTVEGTSNPNLYWYRQAAGRGLQLLFYSVGIGQISSEVPQNLSASRPQDRQFILSSKKLLLSDSGFYLCAWSPGRGGGYGYTFGSGTRLTVV.

CDR3 in DNA: TGTGCCTGCGGTGTCTTTCGGGGGGAAAAACTGTTTTTT. This encodes CACGVFRGEKLFF. The chain is built from TRBV2 and TRBJ1-4, with a tentative D call TRBD1 (5 bases). CDR1 SNHLY and CDR2 FYNNEI come from the germline V gene. V lost 11 bases and J lost 8, with 18 bases in between. The CDR3 consists of 13 residues.

The rearrangement links TRBV2 to TRBJ1-2; D perhaps matches TRBD1 (5 bases). The germline V gene has CDR1 SNHLY and CDR2 FYNNEI. This CDR3 contains 12 residues. The ends were cut back, 3 bases at V and 6 bases at J, with 8 bases in the middle. CDR3 sequence: CASSEEGNGYTF. CDR3 in DNA: TGTGCCAGCAGTGAGGAGGGGAATGGCTACACCTTC.

The genes are TRBV10-1 and TRBJ2-1; D is possibly TRBD2 (6 bases). CDR3 length equals 13 residues. Germline lookup yields CDR1 WNHNN and CDR2 SYGVQD (reference sequence). V lost 3 bases and J lost 6, with 9 bases in between. The CDR3 coding sequence is TGCGCCAGCAGTGAAGGAGGGGCCAATGAGCAGTTCTTC. Translated: CASSEGGANEQFF.

The chain employs TRBV5-1 and TRBJ2-2, with TRBD2 as a possible D gene (6 bases). The CDR3 runs to 15 residues. Germline lookup yields CDR1 SGHRS and CDR2 YFSETQ. V lost 0 bases to trimming and J lost 5 bases, with 11 bases between them. This CDR3 is CASSLVAGRTGELFF. In DNA, the CDR3 is TGCGCCAGCAGCTTGGTGGCGGGACGGACCGGGGAGCTGTTTTTT.

This clone was seen a few times. The chain carries TRBV7-9 and TRBJ1-2, with a tentative D call TRBD1 (5 bases). CDR1 is SEHNR, CDR2 FQNEAQ, per germline (reference sequence). Trimming shortened V by 1 base and J by 5 bases, and 11 bases separated the two germline ends. This CDR3 has 14 residues. The CDR3 DNA follows: TGTGCCAGCAGCTTAGAGTGGGGCGGGTATGGCTACACCTTC. Protein sequence: CASSLEWGGYGYTF. Full variable domain (outside the CDR3, taken from reference TRBV7-9 and TRBJ1-2): DTGVSQNPRHKITKRGQNVTFRCDPISEHNRLYWYRQTLGQGPEFLTYFQNEAQLEKSRLLSDRFSAERPKGSFSTLEIQRTEQGDSAMYLCASSLEWGGYGYTFGSGTRLTVV.

V usage is TRBV27 and J usage is TRBJ2-1; D is unclear. The CDR3 has 17 amino acids. Germline lookup yields CDR1 MNHEY and CDR2 SMNVEV (reference sequence). With 7 bases removed from V and 1 base from J, the gap between germline ends came to 20 bases. In DNA, the CDR3 is TGTGCCAGCACTACCCGAGGTGGCGGCTTTTCCTACAATGAGCAGTTCTTC. Its translation: CASTTRGGGFSYNEQFF.

The V gene is TRBV5-1, the J gene TRBJ2-2; TRBD2 agrees at 7 bases. The CDR3 extends over 14 amino acids. With 5 bases clipped from V and 4 bases from J, the junction kept 5 bases outside the gene matches. Germline V gives CDR1 SGHRS, CDR2 YFSETQ. CDR3 loop: CASRWASGTGELFF. The CDR3 nucleotides read TGCGCCAGCAGGTGGGCTAGCGGCACCGGGGAGCTGTTTTTT.

Notes on this clone: The junction shows a germline mismatch at one end, possibly a read error. The rearrangement links TRBV7-7 to TRBJ1-1, with TRBD1 matching 7 bases. The CDR3 contains 14 residues. In germline, CDR1 is SSHAT, CDR2 FNYEAQ (reference sequence). Here the CDR3 reads CASSFTGVDTEAFF. The CDR3 DNA follows: TGTGCTAGCAGCTTCACAGGGGTGGACACTGAAGCTTTCTTT.

This sequence joins TRBV14 and TRBJ2-1, with TRBD2 matching 8 bases. CDR3 length equals 16 residues. Trimming at V came to 1 base and at J to 7 bases, leaving 9 bases not matched to a gene. Germline-derived CDR1 and CDR2 are SGHDN and FVKESK. The CDR3 nucleotides read TGTGCCAGCAGCCAAGTGGTCGGGAGGGCCGGGAATGAGCAGTTCTTC. Translated: CASSQVVGRAGNEQFF.

The rearrangement joins TRBV29-1 to TRBJ2-6; tentative D call: TRBD1 (6 bases). The CDR3 is 15 amino acids. With 6 bases removed from V and 2 bases from J, the gap between germline ends came to 14 bases. CDR1 is SQVTM and CDR2 is ANQGSEA in the germline V gene. The CDR3 DNA reads as TGCAGCGTCTTACAGGGTACCGCTGGGGCCAACGTCCTGACTTTC. Translating it yields CSVLQGTAGANVLTF.

This chain joins TRBV19 and TRBJ1-3; TRBD1 might be the D (6 bases). The CDR3 sequence is 19 residues long. V lost 5 bases and J 0 bases, leaving 23 bases between the germline ends. Germline values: CDR1 LNHDA, CDR2 SQIVND (reference sequence). CDR3 protein: CASSSDRTNLWGSGNTIYF. DNA of the CDR3: TGTGCCAGTAGTTCCGACAGGACAAATCTCTGGGGCTCTGGAAACACCATATATTTT.

The genes are TRBV7-2 and TRBJ2-1; no firm D call. V was clipped by 5 bases and J by 13 bases, with 21 bases between them. CDR3 length equals 14 residues. CDR1 is SGHTA, CDR2 FQGNSA, per germline. The CDR3 is CASSESLSVPSQFF. CDR3 coding DNA: TGTGCCAGCAGCGAGAGCCTTTCGGTCCCAAGTCAGTTCTTC.

The chain is built from TRBV9 and TRBJ2-6, with D unclear. The length of the CDR3 is 16 residues. From germline, CDR1 is SGDLS and CDR2 YYNGEE. V dropped 4 bases and J dropped 0 bases, with 11 bases sitting between them. DNA of the CDR3: TGTGCCAGCAGCAACCGCGCAACCTCTGGGGCCAACGTCCTGACTTTC. Translated: CASSNRATSGANVLTF. The full variable domain, rest sourced from reference TRBV9 and TRBJ2-6, is DSGVTQTPKHLITATGQRVTLRCSPRSGDLSVYWYQQSLDQGLQFLIQYYNGEERAKGNILERFSAQQFPDLHSELNLSSLELGDSALYFCASSNRATSGANVLTFGAGSRLTVL.

This clone was found a few times. The chain combines TRBV5-1 with TRBJ2-7; 8 bases fit TRBD2. V gave up 3 bases and J gave up 0 bases; unmatched junction bases: 14. This CDR3 spans 18 amino acids. Germline V gene sequence: CDR1 SGHRS, CDR2 YFSETQ. The CDR3 coding sequence is TGCGCCAGCAGCTCTCACCACGGGGGGGGCCCCAGCTCCTACGAGCAGTACTTC. Its translation: CASSSHHGGGPSSYEQYF.